This T cell receptor beta chain originates from a study of blood T cell repertoires in COVID-19. Looking at the study overall: The United States, Italy and Spain were the sources of the acute and convalescent COVID-19 samples.

The cohort comprised adults aged 18 to 89 years residing in about two dozen US areas. Membership in each cohort depended on participant-reported clinical history. Using immunoSEQ multiplex PCR, the repertoire was profiled, and TCRdb retains in-frame clones only, with some absent. The profile shows about 200,000 clones, around 81% of them singletons. Germline V gene lookup returns CDR1 DFQATT and CDR2 SNEGSKA (reference sequence). The J segment lost 0 bases and the V segment lost 3 bases, leaving 5 bases of the junction unmatched. This CDR3 comprises 15 residues. V usage is TRBV20-1 and J usage is TRBJ2-3; 8 bases line up with TRBD2. Sequences were obtained from PBMCs or T cells enriched from blood (not recorded which). This receptor was identified in a woman in her thirties or forties with acute COVID-19. This CDR3 is CSASPLAVSTDTQYF. CDR3 coding DNA: TGCAGTGCTAGTCCACTAGCGGTTAGCACAGATACGCAGTATTTT.